The T cell receptor beta chain described here comes from a study of post-analysis software for immune sequencing data. Overall study findings and caveats: TRBV5-6, TRBV5-1 and TRBV20-1 were among roughly 5 TRBV segments more frequent in patients than controls.

Points on this clonotype: Its antigen is unidentified.

Each TCR beta cDNA library carried unique molecular identifiers. TCRdb used MiXCR to reprocess the PCR reads, holding one entry per CDR3 protein. The repertoire has about 540,000 distinct CDR3 sequences, around 36% of them found once; the top ten carry 4.5% to 7.5%. CDR1 is SGHRS and CDR2 is YFSETQ in the germline V gene. The CDR3 has 15 residues. Trimming left V 4 bases short and J 0 bases short, with 12 bases between. The sample comprised blood. This sequence was found in a girl aged 2-17 years with multiple sclerosis. The chain is built from TRBV5-1 and TRBJ2-3; TRBD2 is a possible D gene (5 bases). The CDR3 DNA reads TGCGCCAGCAGCCGGGGTTCCCCTAGCACAGATACGCAGTATTTT. It encodes CASSRGSPSTDTQYF.